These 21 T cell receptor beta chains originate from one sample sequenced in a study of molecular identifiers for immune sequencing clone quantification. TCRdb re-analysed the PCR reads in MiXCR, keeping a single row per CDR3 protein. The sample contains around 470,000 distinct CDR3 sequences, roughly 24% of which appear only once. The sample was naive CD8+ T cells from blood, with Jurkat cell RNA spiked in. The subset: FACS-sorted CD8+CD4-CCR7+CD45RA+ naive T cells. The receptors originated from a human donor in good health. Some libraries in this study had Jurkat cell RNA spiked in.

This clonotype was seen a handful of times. The CDR3 sequence: CASSEGGLDEKLFF. DNA of the CDR3: TGTGCCAGCAGTGAGGGGGGCTTGGATGAAAAACTGTTTTTT. The chain links TRBV9 to TRBJ1-4; maybe TRBD1 (6 bases). CDR1 and CDR2 from the germline V gene are SGDLS and YYNGEE. Trimming took 5 bases from V and 6 from J, leaving 14 bases between them. This CDR3 has 14 residues. Based on the CDR3 plus reference TRBV9 and TRBJ1-4, the full variable domain is DSGVTQTPKHLITATGQRVTLRCSPRSGDLSVYWYQQSLDQGLQFLIQYYNGEERAKGNILERFSAQQFPDLHSELNLSSLELGDSALYFCASSEGGLDEKLFFGSGTQLSVL.

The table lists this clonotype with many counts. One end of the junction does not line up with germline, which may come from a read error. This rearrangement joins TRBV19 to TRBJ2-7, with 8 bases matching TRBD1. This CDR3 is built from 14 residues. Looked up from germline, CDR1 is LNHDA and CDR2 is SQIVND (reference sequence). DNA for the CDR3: TGTGCCAGCAGTATCGGGACAGGTACCTACGAGCAGTACTTC. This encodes CASSIGTGTYEQYF.

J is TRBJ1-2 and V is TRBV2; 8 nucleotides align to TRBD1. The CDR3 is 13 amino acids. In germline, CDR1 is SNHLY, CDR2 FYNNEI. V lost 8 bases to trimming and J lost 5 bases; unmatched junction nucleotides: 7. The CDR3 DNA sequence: TGTGCCAGCGAAGGACAGGGAGGTTATGGCTACACCTTC. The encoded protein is CASEGQGGYGYTF.

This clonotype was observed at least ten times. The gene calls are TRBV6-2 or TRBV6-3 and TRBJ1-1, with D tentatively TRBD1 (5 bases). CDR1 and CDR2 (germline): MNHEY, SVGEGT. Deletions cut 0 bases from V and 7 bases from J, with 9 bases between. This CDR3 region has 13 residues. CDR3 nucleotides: TGTGCCAGCAGTTACTCGTGGGGCGGTGAAGCTTTCTTT. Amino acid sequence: CASSYSWGGEAFF.

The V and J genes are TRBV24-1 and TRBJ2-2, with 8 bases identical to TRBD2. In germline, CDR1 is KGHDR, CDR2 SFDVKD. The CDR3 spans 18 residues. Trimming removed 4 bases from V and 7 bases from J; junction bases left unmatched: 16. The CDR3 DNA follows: TGTGCCACCAGTGACAATGGAGCGGGAGTGGGGTTCTTCGGGGAGCTGTTTTTT. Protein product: CATSDNGAGVGFFGELFF.

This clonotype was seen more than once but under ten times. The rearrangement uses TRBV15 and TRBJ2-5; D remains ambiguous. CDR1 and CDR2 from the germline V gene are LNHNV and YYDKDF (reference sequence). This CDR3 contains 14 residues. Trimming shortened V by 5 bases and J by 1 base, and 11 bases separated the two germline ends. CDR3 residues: CATSSLGSQETQYF. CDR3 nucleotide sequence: TGTGCCACCAGCTCCCTGGGTAGCCAAGAGACCCAGTACTTC.

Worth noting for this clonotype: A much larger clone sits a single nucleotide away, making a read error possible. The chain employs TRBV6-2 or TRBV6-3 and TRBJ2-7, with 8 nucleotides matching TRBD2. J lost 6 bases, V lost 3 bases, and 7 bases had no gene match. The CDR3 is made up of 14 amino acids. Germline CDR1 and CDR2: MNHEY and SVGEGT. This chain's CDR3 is CASSYSGAPGEQYF. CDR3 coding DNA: TGTGCCAGCAGTTATAGCGGGGCTCCCGGCGAGCAGTACTTC.

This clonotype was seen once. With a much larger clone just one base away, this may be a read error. The CDR3 sequence is CASSQDLAETVAFF. Here the CDR3 DNA reads TGTGCCAGCAGCCAAGATCTGGCCGAAACTGTAGCTTTCTTT. This chain connects TRBV3-1 to TRBJ1-1; D unresolved. The CDR3 contains 14 residues. Germline CDR1 and CDR2: LGHDT and YNNKEL (reference sequence).

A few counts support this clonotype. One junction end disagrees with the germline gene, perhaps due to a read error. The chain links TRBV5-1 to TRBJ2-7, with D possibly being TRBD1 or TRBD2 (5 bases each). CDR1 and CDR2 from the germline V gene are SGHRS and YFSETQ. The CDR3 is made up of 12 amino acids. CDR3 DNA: TGCGCCAGCAGCTTGCGGGGCTACGGGCAGTACTTC. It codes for CASSLRGYGQYF. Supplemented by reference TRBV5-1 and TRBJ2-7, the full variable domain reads KAGVTQTPRYLIKTRGQQVTLSCSPISGHRSVSWYQQTPGQGLQFLFEYFSETQRNKGNFPGRFSGRQFSNSRSEMNVSTLELGDSALYLCASSLRGYGQYFGPGTRLTVT.

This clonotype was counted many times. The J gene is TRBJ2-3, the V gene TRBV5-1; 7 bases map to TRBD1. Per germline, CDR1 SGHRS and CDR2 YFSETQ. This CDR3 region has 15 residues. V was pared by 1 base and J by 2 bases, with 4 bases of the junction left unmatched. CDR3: CASSLRDRFTDTQYF. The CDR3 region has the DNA TGCGCCAGCAGCTTGAGGGACAGATTCACAGATACGCAGTATTTT.

The CDR3 nucleotides read TGTGCCAGCAGCCCCTTTACTCGGCCGGAGACCCAGTACTTC. The encoded protein is CASSPFTRPETQYF. The rearrangement uses TRBV6-2 or TRBV6-3 and TRBJ2-5, with D unclear. This CDR3 contains 14 residues. Trimming shortened V by 6 bases and J by 5 bases, and 16 bases separated the two germline ends. Germline lookup yields CDR1 MNHEY and CDR2 SVGEGT.

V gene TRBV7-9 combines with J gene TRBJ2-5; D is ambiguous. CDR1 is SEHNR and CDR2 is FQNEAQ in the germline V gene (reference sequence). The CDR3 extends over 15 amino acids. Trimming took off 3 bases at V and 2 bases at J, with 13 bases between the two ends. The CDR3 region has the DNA TGTGCCAGCAGCTTTCCGGGTACGAGTCAAGAGACCCAGTACTTC. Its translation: CASSFPGTSQETQYF.

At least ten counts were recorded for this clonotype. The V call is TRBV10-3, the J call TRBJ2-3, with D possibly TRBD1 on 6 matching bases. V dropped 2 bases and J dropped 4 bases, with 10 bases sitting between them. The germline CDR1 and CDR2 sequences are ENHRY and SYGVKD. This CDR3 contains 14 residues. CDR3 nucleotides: TGTGCCATCAGTGAGCAGGGGATCCCAGATACGCAGTATTTT. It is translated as CAISEQGIPDTQYF.

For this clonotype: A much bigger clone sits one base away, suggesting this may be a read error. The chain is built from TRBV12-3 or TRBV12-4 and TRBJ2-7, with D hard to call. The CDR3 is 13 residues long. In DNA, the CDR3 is TGTGCCAGCAGTTCCCCCGGCCCTACCGGGCAGCACTTC. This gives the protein CASSSPGPTGQHF.

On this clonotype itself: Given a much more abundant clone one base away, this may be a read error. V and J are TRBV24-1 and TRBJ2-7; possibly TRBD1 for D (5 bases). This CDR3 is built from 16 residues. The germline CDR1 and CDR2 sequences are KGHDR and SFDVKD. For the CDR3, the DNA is TGTGCCGCCAGTGATTCGCGACTGGGGCGCTCCTACGAGCAGTACTTC. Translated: CAASDSRLGRSYEQYF.

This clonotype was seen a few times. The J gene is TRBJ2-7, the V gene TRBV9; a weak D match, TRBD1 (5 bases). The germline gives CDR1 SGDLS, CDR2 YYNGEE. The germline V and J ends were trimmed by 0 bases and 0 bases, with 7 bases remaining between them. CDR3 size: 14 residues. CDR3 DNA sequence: TGTGCCAGCAGCGTAGGGGGCATCTCCTACGAGCAGTACTTC. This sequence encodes CASSVGGISYEQYF.

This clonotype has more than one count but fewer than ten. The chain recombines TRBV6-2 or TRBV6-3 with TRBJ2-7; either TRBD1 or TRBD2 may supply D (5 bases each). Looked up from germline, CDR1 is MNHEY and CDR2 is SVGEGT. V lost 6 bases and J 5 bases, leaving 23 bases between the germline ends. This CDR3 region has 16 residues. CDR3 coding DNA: TGTGCCAGCAGCACCGGGACCTCCGCTAACTTCCACGAGCAGTACTTC. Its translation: CASSTGTSANFHEQYF.

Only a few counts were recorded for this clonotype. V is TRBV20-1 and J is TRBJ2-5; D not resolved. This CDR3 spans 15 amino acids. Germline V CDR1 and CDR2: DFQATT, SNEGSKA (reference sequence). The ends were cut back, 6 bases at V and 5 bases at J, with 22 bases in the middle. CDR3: CSAPHWTSPEETQYF. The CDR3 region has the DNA TGCAGTGCCCCCCACTGGACCTCTCCGGAGGAGACCCAGTACTTC.

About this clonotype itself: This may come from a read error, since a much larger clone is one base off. The CDR3 nucleotides read TGCAGTGCTAGATTAACAGGACAGGGCAATCAGCCCCAGCATTTT. Protein product: CSARLTGQGNQPQHF. The chain employs TRBV20-1 and TRBJ1-5, with 7 bases identical to TRBD1. CDR3 size: 15 residues. Germline CDR1 DFQATT, CDR2 SNEGSKA (reference sequence). V was clipped by 2 bases and J by 2 bases; unmatched bases: 6.

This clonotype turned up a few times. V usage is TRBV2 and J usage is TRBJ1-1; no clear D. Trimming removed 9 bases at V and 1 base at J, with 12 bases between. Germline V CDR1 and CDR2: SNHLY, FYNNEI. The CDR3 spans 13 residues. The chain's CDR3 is CARDRAPNTEAFF. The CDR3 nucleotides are TGTGCCAGGGACCGGGCCCCGAACACTGAAGCTTTCTTT.

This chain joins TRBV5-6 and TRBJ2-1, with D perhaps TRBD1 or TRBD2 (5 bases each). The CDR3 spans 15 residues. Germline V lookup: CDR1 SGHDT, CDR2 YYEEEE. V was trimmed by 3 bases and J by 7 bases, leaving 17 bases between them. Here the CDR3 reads CASSWGPATKNEQFF. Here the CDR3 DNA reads TGTGCCAGCAGCTGGGGACCCGCGACGAAAAATGAGCAGTTCTTC.